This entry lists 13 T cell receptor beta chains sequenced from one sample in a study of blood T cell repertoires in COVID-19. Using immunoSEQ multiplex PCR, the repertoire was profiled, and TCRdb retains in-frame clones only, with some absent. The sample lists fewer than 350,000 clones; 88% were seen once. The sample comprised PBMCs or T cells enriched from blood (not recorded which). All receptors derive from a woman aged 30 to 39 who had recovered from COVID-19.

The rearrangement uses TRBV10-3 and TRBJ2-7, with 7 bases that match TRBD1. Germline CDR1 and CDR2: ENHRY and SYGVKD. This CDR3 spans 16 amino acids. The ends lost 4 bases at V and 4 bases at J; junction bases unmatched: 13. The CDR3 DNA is TGTGCCATCAGTGTGTCCCTGAGACAGGGCGGGTACGAGCAGTACTTC. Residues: CAISVSLRQGGYEQYF.

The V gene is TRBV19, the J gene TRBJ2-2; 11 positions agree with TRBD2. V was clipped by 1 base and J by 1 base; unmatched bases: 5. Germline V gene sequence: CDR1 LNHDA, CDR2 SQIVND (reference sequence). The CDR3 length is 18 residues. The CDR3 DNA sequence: TGTGCCAGTAGTATAGGGCTGGGACTAGCGGTGAACACCGGGGAGCTGTTTTTT. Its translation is CASSIGLGLAVNTGELFF.

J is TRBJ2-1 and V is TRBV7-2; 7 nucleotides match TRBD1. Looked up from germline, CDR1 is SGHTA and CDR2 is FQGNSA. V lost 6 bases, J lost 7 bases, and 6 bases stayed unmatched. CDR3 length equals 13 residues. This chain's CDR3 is CASSPTGFNEQFF. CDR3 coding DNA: TGTGCCAGCAGTCCGACAGGGTTTAATGAGCAGTTCTTC. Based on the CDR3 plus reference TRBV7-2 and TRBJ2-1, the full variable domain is GAGVSQSPSNKVTEKGKDVELRCDPISGHTALYWYRQSLGQGLEFLIYFQGNSAPDKSGLPSDRFSAERTGGSVSTLTIQRTQQEDSAVYLCASSPTGFNEQFFGPGTRLTVL.

CDR3 in DNA: TGTGCCAGCAGTTACGGACTAGCGGGGACAGAGACCCAGTACTTC. Encoded protein: CASSYGLAGTETQYF. The chain combines TRBV5-6 with TRBJ2-5, with TRBD2 identical over 12 bases. Trimming at V came to 5 bases and at J to 4 bases, leaving 6 bases not matched to a gene. There are 15 residues in the CDR3. Germline CDR1 and CDR2: SGHDT and YYEEEE.

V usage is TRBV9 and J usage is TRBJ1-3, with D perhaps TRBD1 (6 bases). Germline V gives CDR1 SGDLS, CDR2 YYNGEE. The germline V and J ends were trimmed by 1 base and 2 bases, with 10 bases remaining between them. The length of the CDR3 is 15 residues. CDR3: CASSVTGLAGNTIYF. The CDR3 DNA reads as TGTGCCAGCAGCGTAACAGGGCTCGCTGGAAACACCATATATTTT. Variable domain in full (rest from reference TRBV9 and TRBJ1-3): DSGVTQTPKHLITATGQRVTLRCSPRSGDLSVYWYQQSLDQGLQFLIQYYNGEERAKGNILERFSAQQFPDLHSELNLSSLELGDSALYFCASSVTGLAGNTIYFGEGSWLTVV.

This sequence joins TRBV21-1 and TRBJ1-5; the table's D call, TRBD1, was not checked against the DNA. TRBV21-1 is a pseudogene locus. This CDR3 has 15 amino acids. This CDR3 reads CASTRHRPHNQPQHF. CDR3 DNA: TGTGCCAGCACCCGACACCGTCCCCACAATCAGCCCCAGCATTTT.

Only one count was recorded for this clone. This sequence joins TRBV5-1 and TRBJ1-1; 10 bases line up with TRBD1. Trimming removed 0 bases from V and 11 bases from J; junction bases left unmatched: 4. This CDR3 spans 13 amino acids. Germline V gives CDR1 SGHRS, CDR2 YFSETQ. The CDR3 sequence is CASSLGDRGLAFF. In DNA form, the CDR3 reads TGCGCCAGCAGCTTGGGGGACAGGGGTTTGGCTTTCTTT.

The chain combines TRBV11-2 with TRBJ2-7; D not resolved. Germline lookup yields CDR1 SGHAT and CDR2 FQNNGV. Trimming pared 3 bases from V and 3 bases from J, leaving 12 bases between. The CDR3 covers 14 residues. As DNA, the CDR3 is TGTGCCAGCAGCTTCCCCCCCGAGAGCTACGAGCAGTACTTC. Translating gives CASSFPPESYEQYF.

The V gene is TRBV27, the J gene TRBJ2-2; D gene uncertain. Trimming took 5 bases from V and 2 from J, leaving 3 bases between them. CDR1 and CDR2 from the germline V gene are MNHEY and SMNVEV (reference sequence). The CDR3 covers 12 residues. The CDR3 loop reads CASSPNTGELFF. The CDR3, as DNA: TGTGCCAGCAGTCCAAACACCGGGGAGCTGTTTTTT.

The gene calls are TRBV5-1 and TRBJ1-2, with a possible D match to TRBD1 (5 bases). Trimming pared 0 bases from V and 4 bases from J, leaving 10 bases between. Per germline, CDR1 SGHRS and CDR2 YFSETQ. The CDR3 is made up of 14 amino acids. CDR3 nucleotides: TGCGCCAGCAGCTTGGAAAGGGGATCCTATGGCTACACCTTC. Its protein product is CASSLERGSYGYTF.

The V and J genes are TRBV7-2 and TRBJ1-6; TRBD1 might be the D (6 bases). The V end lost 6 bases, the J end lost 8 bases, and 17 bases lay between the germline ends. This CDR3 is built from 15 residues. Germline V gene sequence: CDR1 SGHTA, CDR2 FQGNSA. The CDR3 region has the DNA TGTGCCAGCAGTGCCTACAGGGTAAAGGATTCACCCCTCCACTTT. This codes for CASSAYRVKDSPLHF.

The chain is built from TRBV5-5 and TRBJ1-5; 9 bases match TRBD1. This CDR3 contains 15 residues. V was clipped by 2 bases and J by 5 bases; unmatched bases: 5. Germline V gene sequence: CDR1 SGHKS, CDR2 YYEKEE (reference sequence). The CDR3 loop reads CASSFTGGTDQPQHF. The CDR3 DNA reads TGTGCCAGCAGCTTCACAGGGGGCACGGATCAGCCCCAGCATTTT.

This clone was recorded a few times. CDR3 nucleotide sequence: TGTGCCAGCAGCTTACAGGGGCAACATACAGATACGCAGTATTTT. Protein: CASSLQGQHTDTQYF. The J gene is TRBJ2-3, the V gene TRBV11-3; TRBD1 might be the D (6 bases). Germline lookup yields CDR1 SGHNT and CDR2 YENEEA. The germline V and J ends were trimmed by 2 bases and 3 bases, with 12 bases remaining between them. CDR3 size: 15 residues.